This T cell receptor (beta chain) was sequenced during a study of blood T cell repertoires in COVID-19. Study processing details: Estimated nucleated cell counts came from reference gene primer amplification. This table comes from immunoSEQ multiplex PCR, and its TCRdb copy is limited to in-frame clones, with some not included. V and J calls and clone size come straight from that table; D and trimming were deduced from the DNA. Of some 150,000 clones in the sample, about 80% are singletons; the top ten hold 2.5% to 3%. Donors were grouped by their self-reported clinical history. All recovered Cohort 3 donors got two negative PCRs, got clearance, or saw symptom resolution. The sample was PBMCs or T cells enriched from blood (not recorded which). The receptor was derived from a woman aged 50 to 60 who had recovered from COVID-19.

In DNA form, the CDR3 reads TGTGCCAGCAGCTTAGAGGGCCAGGGGCAGCCCCAGCATTTT. This codes for CASSLEGQGQPQHF. V usage is TRBV7-9 and J usage is TRBJ1-5; D might be TRBD1 (6 bases). The V gene lost 1 base and the J gene lost 7 bases, with 11 bases spanning the gap. CDR3 length: 14 residues. Germline lookup yields CDR1 SEHNR and CDR2 FQNEAQ (reference sequence).